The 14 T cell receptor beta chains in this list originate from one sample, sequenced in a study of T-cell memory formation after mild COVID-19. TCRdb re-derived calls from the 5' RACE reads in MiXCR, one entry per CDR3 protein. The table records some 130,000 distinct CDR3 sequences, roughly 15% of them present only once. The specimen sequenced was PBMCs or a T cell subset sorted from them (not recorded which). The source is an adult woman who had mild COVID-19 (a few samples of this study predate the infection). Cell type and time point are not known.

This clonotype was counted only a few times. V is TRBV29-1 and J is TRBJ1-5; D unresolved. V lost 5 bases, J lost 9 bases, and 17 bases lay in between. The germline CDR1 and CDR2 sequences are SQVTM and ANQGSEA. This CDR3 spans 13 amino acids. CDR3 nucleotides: TGCAGCGTTAGATGGCAGCCCCTGTCGCCCCAGCATTTT. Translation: CSVRWQPLSPQHF.

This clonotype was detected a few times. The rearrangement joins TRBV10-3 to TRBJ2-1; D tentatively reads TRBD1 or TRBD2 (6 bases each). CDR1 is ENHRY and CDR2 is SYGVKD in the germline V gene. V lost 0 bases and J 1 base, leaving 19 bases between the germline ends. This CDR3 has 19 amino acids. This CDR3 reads CAISESGATQGGSYNEQFF. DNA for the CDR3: TGTGCCATCAGTGAGTCCGGTGCCACACAGGGAGGATCCTACAATGAGCAGTTCTTC.

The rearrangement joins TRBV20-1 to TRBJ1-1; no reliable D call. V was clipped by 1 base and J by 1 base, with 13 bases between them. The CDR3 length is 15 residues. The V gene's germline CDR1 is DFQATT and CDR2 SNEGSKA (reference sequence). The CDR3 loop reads CSARVRPGSNTEAFF. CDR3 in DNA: TGCAGTGCTAGAGTGCGGCCCGGATCGAACACTGAAGCTTTCTTT.

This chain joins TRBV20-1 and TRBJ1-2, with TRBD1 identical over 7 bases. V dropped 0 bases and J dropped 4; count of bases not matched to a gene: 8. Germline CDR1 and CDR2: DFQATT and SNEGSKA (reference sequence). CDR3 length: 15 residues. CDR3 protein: CSARDPGQLIYGYTF. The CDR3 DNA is TGCAGTGCTAGAGACCCGGGACAGCTCATCTATGGCTACACCTTC.

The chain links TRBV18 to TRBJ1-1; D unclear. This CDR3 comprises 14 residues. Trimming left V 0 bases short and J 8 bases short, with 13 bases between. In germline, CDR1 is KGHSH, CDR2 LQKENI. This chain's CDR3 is CASSPPVRREEAFF. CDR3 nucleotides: TGTGCCAGCTCACCACCGGTACGGAGGGAGGAAGCTTTCTTT.

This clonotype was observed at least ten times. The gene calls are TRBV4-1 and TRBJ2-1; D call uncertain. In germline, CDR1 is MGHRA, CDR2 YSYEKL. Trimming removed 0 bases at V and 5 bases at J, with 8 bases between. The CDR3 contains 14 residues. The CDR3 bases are TGCGCCAGCAGCCAAGACCCGATTCACAATGAGCAGTTCTTC. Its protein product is CASSQDPIHNEQFF.

The CDR3 here is CASSLEQVWTSGRHEQYF. CDR3 nucleotides: TGCGCCAGCAGCTTGGAGCAGGTTTGGACTAGCGGGAGACACGAGCAGTACTTC. The chain links TRBV5-1 to TRBJ2-7; 13 bases match TRBD2. The CDR3 covers 18 residues. Losses at the gene ends were 0 bases for V and 5 bases for J; bases not matched to a gene: 11. Germline CDR1 reads SGHRS; CDR2 reads YFSETQ.

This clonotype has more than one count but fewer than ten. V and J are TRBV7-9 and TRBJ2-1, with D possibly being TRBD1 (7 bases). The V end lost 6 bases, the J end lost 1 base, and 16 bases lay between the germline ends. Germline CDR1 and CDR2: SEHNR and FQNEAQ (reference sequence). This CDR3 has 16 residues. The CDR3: CASSSQGGPSYNEQFF. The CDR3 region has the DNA TGTGCCAGCAGTTCCCAGGGGGGCCCTTCCTACAATGAGCAGTTCTTC.

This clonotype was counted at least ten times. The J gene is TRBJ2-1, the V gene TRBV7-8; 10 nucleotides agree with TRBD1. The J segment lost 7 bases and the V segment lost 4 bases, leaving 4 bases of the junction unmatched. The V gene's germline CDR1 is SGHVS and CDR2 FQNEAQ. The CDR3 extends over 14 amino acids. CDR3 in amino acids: CASSSGTGVNEQFF. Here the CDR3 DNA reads TGTGCCAGCAGCTCGGGGACAGGGGTGAATGAGCAGTTCTTC. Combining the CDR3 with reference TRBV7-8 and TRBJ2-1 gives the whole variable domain GAGVSQSPRYKVAKRGQDVALRCDPISGHVSLFWYQQALGQGPEFLTYFQNEAQLDKSGLPSDRFFAERPEGSVSTLKIQRTQQEDSAVYLCASSSGTGVNEQFFGPGTRLTVL.

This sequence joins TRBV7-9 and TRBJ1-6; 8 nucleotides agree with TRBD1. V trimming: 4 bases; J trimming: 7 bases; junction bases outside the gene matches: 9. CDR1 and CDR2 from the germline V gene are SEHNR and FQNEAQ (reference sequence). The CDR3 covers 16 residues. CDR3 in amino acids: CASSSQGPGGNSPLHF. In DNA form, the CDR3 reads TGTGCCAGCAGCTCCCAAGGTCCAGGGGGCAATTCACCCCTCCACTTT.

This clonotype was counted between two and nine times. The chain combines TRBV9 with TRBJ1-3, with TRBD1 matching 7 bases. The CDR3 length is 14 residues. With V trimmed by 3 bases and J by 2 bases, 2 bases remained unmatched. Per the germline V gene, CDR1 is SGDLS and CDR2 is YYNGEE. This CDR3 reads CASSDRGTGNTIYF. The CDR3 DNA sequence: TGTGCCAGCAGCGACAGGGGAACTGGAAACACCATATATTTT.

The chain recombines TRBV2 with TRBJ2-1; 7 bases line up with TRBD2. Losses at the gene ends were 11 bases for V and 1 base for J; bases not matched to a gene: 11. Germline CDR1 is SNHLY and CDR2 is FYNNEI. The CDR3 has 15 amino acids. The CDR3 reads CAVTSTSESYNEQFF. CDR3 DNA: TGTGCCGTAACGTCTACTAGCGAATCCTACAATGAGCAGTTCTTC.

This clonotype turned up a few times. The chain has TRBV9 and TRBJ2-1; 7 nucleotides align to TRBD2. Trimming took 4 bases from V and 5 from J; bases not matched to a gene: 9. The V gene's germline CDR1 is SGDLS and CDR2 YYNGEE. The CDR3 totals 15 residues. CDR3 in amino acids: CASSLTGGRDNEQFF. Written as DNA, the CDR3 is TGTGCCAGCAGCCTCACTGGCGGGAGAGACAATGAGCAGTTCTTC.

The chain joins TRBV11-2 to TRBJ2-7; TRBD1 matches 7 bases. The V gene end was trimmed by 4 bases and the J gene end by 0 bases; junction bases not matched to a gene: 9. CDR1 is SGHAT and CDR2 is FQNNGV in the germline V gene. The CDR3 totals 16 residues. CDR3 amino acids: CASSSTPGQTSYEQYF. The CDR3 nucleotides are TGTGCCAGCAGCTCCACTCCGGGACAGACCTCCTACGAGCAGTACTTC.